The source of this T cell receptor (beta chain) is a study of T-cell reconstitution after alpha-beta-depleted transplantation in children. Study-wide findings and caveats: Where some patients showed high TCRbeta diversity at day 60, it came from recipient T cells and thymic progenitors that had survived. Fresh T-cell production supplied most of the T-cell counts and diversity seen one year after transplant. There were reportedly several hundred expanded graft clones from which alpha-beta T cells came about two months after transplant.

This CDR3 has 15 residues. Deletions cut 1 base from V and 3 bases from J, with 10 bases between. The germline gives CDR1 MGHRA, CDR2 YSYEKL. Turning to this clonotype: Its specificity is not known.

It was with unique molecular identifiers that the TCRbeta library was prepared. TCRdb analysed the PCR reads with MiXCR anew, one entry per CDR3 protein. Here the sample spans 250,000 to 400,000 distinct CDR3 sequences, 23% being singletons. This sequence joins TRBV4-1 and TRBJ2-1; D ambiguous. Specimen: PBMCs, mostly from graft donor cells, collected 180 days after TCRalphabeta/CD19-depleted stem cell transplant. This clonotype was sampled from a male patient younger than 18 who had a stem cell transplant for acute lymphoblastic leukemia, so the T cells may come from the graft donor. CDR3 protein: CASSQGTFLYNEQFF. For the CDR3, the DNA is TGCGCCAGCAGCCAAGGAACTTTCCTCTACAATGAGCAGTTCTTC.